This T cell receptor (beta chain) is drawn from a study of T cells after yellow fever vaccination. Study observations and caveats: Most clones from primary vaccination were detected again post-booster (approximately 97% CD4, roughly 90% CD8).

MiXCR was run by TCRdb on the 5' RACE reads, yielding one entry per CDR3 protein. Found here are 300,000 or so distinct CDR3 sequences, 3.5% to 4.5% of them singletons; the top ten hold 24%. The V segment lost 1 base and the J segment 5 bases; nucleotides outside the gene matches: 8. The CDR3 runs 15 residues. Germline V CDR1 and CDR2: DFQATT, SNEGSKA (reference sequence). This clonotype was seen ten or more times. The antigen is not known. This rearrangement joins TRBV20-1 to TRBJ2-5; 9 bases match TRBD2. The sequence was collected from a man between 18 and 35 years old who received the YFV17D yellow fever vaccine. This material consisted of PBMCs, taken 5 days after the yellow fever booster vaccination. The CDR3 DNA is TGCAGTGCTAGAGGGACGGGACTAGCACAGGAGACCCAGTACTTC. The encoded protein is CSARGTGLAQETQYF.